The 25 T cell receptor beta chains reported below all come from one sample, sequenced in a study of early T cells in non-severe SARS-CoV-2 infection. TCRdb recomputed calls from the 5' RACE reads with MiXCR, one row per CDR3 protein. The data contain 35,000 to 50,000 distinct CDR3 sequences, around 23% of them singletons. This sample comprised whole blood, obtained at baseline. These receptors were collected from an adult who was a healthcare worker with PCR-confirmed SARS-CoV-2 infection or an uninfected control (not recorded which).

The chain recombines TRBV10-1 with TRBJ1-1; no clear D. Trimming removed 2 bases at V and 1 base at J, with 8 bases between. CDR1 and CDR2 from the germline V gene are WNHNN and SYGVQD (reference sequence). CDR3 size: 14 residues. CDR3: CASSESPRNTEAFF. CDR3 coding DNA: TGCGCCAGCAGTGAGAGTCCCCGGAACACTGAAGCTTTCTTT.

The V gene is TRBV7-9, the J gene TRBJ1-1; D might be TRBD1 (6 bases). In germline, CDR1 is SEHNR, CDR2 FQNEAQ (reference sequence). V was clipped by 5 bases and J by 1 base, with 11 bases between them. The CDR3 consists of 14 residues. CDR3 in DNA: TGTGCCAGCAGCCCGATGACAGGGAACACTGAAGCTTTCTTT. This translates into CASSPMTGNTEAFF.

This clonotype came up a few times. The chain is built from TRBV7-2 and TRBJ2-7, with D maybe TRBD2 (7 bases). Trimming stripped 1 base from V and 0 bases from J, with 13 bases between. The CDR3 has 16 amino acids. Germline CDR1 is SGHTA and CDR2 is FQGNSA. The CDR3 region has the DNA TGTGCCAGCAGCTTAGTTGGGGGGGCAGGCTCCTACGAGCAGTACTTC. It codes for CASSLVGGAGSYEQYF.

V gene TRBV12-3 or TRBV12-4 combines with J gene TRBJ1-6; D remains ambiguous. This CDR3 has 16 amino acids. V lost 2 bases and J 7 bases, leaving 15 bases between the germline ends. CDR3 residues: CASSLSGDGPNSPLHF. The CDR3 region has the DNA TGTGCCAGCAGTTTATCTGGTGACGGCCCGAATTCACCCCTCCACTTT.

This clonotype was detected a few times. CDR3 bases: TGTGCCAGCAGCCTGGACAGGGTCAATGAGCAGTTCTTC. It specifies CASSLDRVNEQFF. This chain joins TRBV9 and TRBJ2-1; TRBD1 matches 8 bases. V shed 4 bases and J 6 bases; nucleotides not matched to a gene: 3. This CDR3 contains 13 residues. The V gene's germline CDR1 is SGDLS and CDR2 YYNGEE.

CDR3 protein: CASSLKHRTANTEAFF. The CDR3 region has the DNA TGTGCCAGCAGCCTAAAGCACCGGACGGCGAACACTGAAGCTTTCTTT. The rearrangement uses TRBV6-9 and TRBJ1-1; no clear D gene. CDR3 length equals 16 residues. Germline assignment: CDR1 MNHGY and CDR2 SVAAGI. V lost 6 bases, J lost 1 base, and 18 bases lay in between.

The J gene is TRBJ2-7, the V gene TRBV7-2; D is unclear. This CDR3 region has 14 residues. Germline CDR1 reads SGHTA; CDR2 reads FQGNSA. V was trimmed by 4 bases and J by 3 bases, leaving 13 bases between them. Written as DNA, the CDR3 is TGTGCCAGCAGCTCGACGAGGACCAGCTACGAGCAGTACTTC. As protein: CASSSTRTSYEQYF.

This clonotype was seen a handful of times. The chain links TRBV6-2 or TRBV6-3 to TRBJ1-2; a weak D match, TRBD1 (5 bases). This CDR3 is built from 17 residues. V was shortened by 6 bases and J by 4 bases, with 24 bases between the two germline ends. CDR1 is MNHEY, CDR2 SVGEGT, per germline. The CDR3 sequence is CASRTSAWRQGRYGYTF. CDR3 bases: TGTGCCAGCAGGACATCCGCTTGGCGGCAGGGCCGCTATGGCTACACCTTC.

This clonotype was seen more than once but under ten times. The genes are TRBV6-5 and TRBJ1-2, with D unclear. V dropped 0 bases and J dropped 3 bases, with 11 bases sitting between them. The germline CDR1 and CDR2 sequences are MNHEY and SVGAGI. The CDR3 loop spans 15 amino acids. The CDR3 nucleotides are TGTGCCAGCAGTTACTCAGGGCGAGATGACTATGGCTACACCTTC. Translation: CASSYSGRDDYGYTF.

J is TRBJ2-7 and V is TRBV20-1; D perhaps matches TRBD2 (6 bases). CDR3 length: 15 amino acids. Per the germline V gene, CDR1 is DFQATT and CDR2 is SNEGSKA (reference sequence). V gave up 0 bases and J gave up 5 bases, with 17 bases separating them. CDR3 region: CSARDSRTSRNEQYF. CDR3 sequence (DNA): TGCAGTGCTAGAGATTCCAGAACTAGCCGCAACGAGCAGTACTTC.

This chain links TRBV9 with TRBJ2-7; 10 nucleotides agree with TRBD2. The CDR3 runs 15 residues. V shed 2 bases and J 5 bases; nucleotides not matched to a gene: 7. Germline V gene sequence: CDR1 SGDLS, CDR2 YYNGEE. The CDR3 sequence: CASSVSGGDVDEQYF. The CDR3 DNA reads TGTGCCAGCAGCGTGAGCGGGGGGGACGTAGACGAGCAGTACTTC.

This clonotype has more than one count but fewer than ten. The V call is TRBV20-1, the J call TRBJ1-1; D remains ambiguous. CDR3 length: 12 amino acids. Trimming took 5 bases from V and 4 from J, leaving 11 bases between them. Per the germline V gene, CDR1 is DFQATT and CDR2 is SNEGSKA (reference sequence). The CDR3 coding sequence is TGCAGTGCTGGACGGGGATTCACTGAAGCTTTCTTT. Its translation: CSAGRGFTEAFF.

The chain employs TRBV3-1 and TRBJ2-3; 7 bases match TRBD1. Germline trimming cut 4 bases from V and 6 bases from J; bases unmatched to any gene: 7. Germline V gene data show CDR1 as LGHDT and CDR2 as YNNKEL (reference sequence). The CDR3 contains 14 residues. Here the CDR3 DNA reads TGTGCCAGCAGCCCCGACACAGGGGCGGATACGCAGTATTTT. It is translated as CASSPDTGADTQYF.

CDR3 sequence reads: CASSVTGSGNTIYF. The CDR3 DNA reads TGTGCCAGCAGCGTTACAGGCTCTGGAAACACCATATATTTT. The chain employs TRBV12-3 or TRBV12-4 and TRBJ1-3; TRBD1 might be the D (5 bases). The CDR3 loop spans 14 amino acids. Trimming took 6 bases from V and 0 from J, leaving 9 bases between them.

This clonotype was seen a few times. The V and J genes are TRBV10-1 and TRBJ2-4, with D possibly TRBD2 on 6 matching bases. Per the germline V gene, CDR1 is WNHNN and CDR2 is SYGVQD (reference sequence). The CDR3 spans 14 residues. The V end was cut by 0 bases, the J end by 10 bases, with 13 bases between. The CDR3 reads CASSESRGRTIQYF. CDR3 sequence (DNA): TGCGCCAGCAGTGAGTCTCGGGGGAGGACGATTCAGTACTTC.

This chain's CDR3 is CASSLPTASGLAKNIQYF. The CDR3 nucleotides read TGTGCCAGCAGCCTCCCCACGGCTAGCGGATTGGCCAAAAACATTCAGTACTTC. The chain carries TRBV11-2 and TRBJ2-4; TRBD2 matches 7 bases. CDR1 is SGHAT and CDR2 is FQNNGV in the germline V gene. This CDR3 contains 18 residues. V trimming: 5 bases; J trimming: 1 base; junction bases outside the gene matches: 14.

CDR3 DNA sequence: TGTGCCAGCAGCCAACGACAAATGACAGGGGCGAACACTGAAGCTTTCTTT. Translation gives CASSQRQMTGANTEAFF. The rearrangement joins TRBV14 to TRBJ1-1; 8 bases match TRBD1. The CDR3 is 17 amino acids. The V segment lost 2 bases and the J segment 1 base; nucleotides outside the gene matches: 9. Germline-derived CDR1 and CDR2 are SGHDN and FVKESK.

This clonotype has more than one count but fewer than ten. V is TRBV7-2 and J is TRBJ2-7, with 8 bases fitting TRBD1. From germline, CDR1 is SGHTA and CDR2 FQGNSA. The junction had 3 bases not matched to a gene; V was cut back by 2 bases and J by 0 bases. The CDR3 has 15 residues. The CDR3 nucleotides are TGTGCCAGCAGCTTATGGGGACAGGCCTCCTACGAGCAGTACTTC. Encoded protein: CASSLWGQASYEQYF.

This clonotype appeared a few times. CDR3 nucleotides: TGTGCCAGCAGCCGGGTTCACGGGGAGCTGTTTTTT. Amino acid sequence: CASSRVHGELFF. The chain couples TRBV3-1 to TRBJ2-2; D gene unclear. The CDR3 consists of 12 residues. Germline loops: CDR1 LGHDT, CDR2 YNNKEL (reference sequence). Trimming stripped 4 bases from V and 7 bases from J, with 7 bases between.

This rearrangement joins TRBV10-1 to TRBJ2-7; tentative D call: TRBD1 (6 bases). The V gene's germline CDR1 is WNHNN and CDR2 SYGVQD (reference sequence). Trimming pared 2 bases from V and 5 bases from J, leaving 13 bases between. There are 14 residues in the CDR3. The CDR3 protein is CASSEQGSSNEQYF. The CDR3 nucleotides read TGCGCCAGCAGTGAGCAGGGGTCTAGCAACGAGCAGTACTTC.

This clonotype was detected a few times. The chain is built from TRBV2 and TRBJ1-5; a possible D gene is TRBD1 (5 bases). Germline loops: CDR1 SNHLY, CDR2 FYNNEI. The V end was cut by 2 bases, the J end by 6 bases, with 14 bases between. The CDR3 totals 15 residues. The CDR3 coding sequence is TGTGCCAGCAGTGAAATGAGGGCAGGGAGTCAGCCCCAGCATTTT. Protein product: CASSEMRAGSQPQHF.

This clonotype was observed a few times. This chain links TRBV5-1 with TRBJ1-1, with D uncertain. Germline CDR1 and CDR2: SGHRS and YFSETQ. Trimming removed 6 bases from V and 5 bases from J, with 17 bases in between. This CDR3 has 14 residues. The CDR3 loop reads CASTEQTLGTEAFF. The CDR3 DNA reads as TGCGCCAGCACTGAGCAAACCCTGGGGACTGAAGCTTTCTTT.

This chain connects TRBV5-1 to TRBJ2-7; D remains ambiguous. The CDR3 runs to 13 residues. Trimming stripped 0 bases from V and 1 base from J, with 5 bases between. Looked up from germline, CDR1 is SGHRS and CDR2 is YFSETQ. CDR3 sequence: CASSLALSYEQYF. The CDR3 bases are TGCGCCAGCAGCTTGGCTTTGTCCTACGAGCAGTACTTC.

V and J are TRBV6-2 or TRBV6-3 and TRBJ1-1; a weak D match, TRBD1 (6 bases). Trimming stripped 2 bases from V and 4 bases from J, with 8 bases between. The germline CDR1 and CDR2 sequences are MNHEY and SVGEGT. The CDR3 sequence is 13 residues long. The CDR3 spells CASSYVRGTEAFF. The CDR3 bases are TGTGCCAGCAGTTACGTCAGGGGCACTGAAGCTTTCTTT.

The rearrangement uses TRBV10-3 and TRBJ2-2; D ambiguous. V was shortened by 0 bases and J by 1 base, with 9 bases between the two germline ends. The germline gives CDR1 ENHRY, CDR2 SYGVKD. This CDR3 contains 16 residues. CDR3 amino acids: CAISESVGRNTGELFF. DNA for the CDR3: TGTGCCATCAGTGAGTCTGTTGGTCGGAACACCGGGGAGCTGTTTTTT.